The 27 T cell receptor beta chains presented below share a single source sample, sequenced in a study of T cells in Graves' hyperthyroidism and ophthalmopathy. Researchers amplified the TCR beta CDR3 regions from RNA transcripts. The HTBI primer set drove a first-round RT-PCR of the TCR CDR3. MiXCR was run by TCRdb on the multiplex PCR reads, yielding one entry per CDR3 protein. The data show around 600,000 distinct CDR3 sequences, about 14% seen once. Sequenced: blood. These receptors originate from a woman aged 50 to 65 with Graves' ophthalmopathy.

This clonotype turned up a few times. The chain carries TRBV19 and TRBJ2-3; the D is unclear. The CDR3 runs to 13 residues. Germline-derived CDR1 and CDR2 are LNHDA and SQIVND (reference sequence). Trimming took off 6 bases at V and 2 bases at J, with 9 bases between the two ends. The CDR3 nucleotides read TGTGCCAGTAGCCGGATACTCACAGATACGCAGTATTTT. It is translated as CASSRILTDTQYF.

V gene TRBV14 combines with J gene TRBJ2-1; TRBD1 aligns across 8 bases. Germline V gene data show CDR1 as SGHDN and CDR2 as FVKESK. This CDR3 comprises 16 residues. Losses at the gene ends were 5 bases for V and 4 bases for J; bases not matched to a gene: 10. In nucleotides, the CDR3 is TGTGCCAGCAGCACGATAAGACAGGGGCCTTACAATGAGCAGTTCTTC. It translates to CASSTIRQGPYNEQFF. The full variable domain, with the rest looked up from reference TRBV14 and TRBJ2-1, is EAGVTQFPSHSVIEKGQTVTLRCDPISGHDNLYWYRRVMGKEIKFLLHFVKESKQDESGMPNNRFLAERTGGTYSTLKVQPAELEDSGVYFCASSTIRQGPYNEQFFGPGTRLTVL.

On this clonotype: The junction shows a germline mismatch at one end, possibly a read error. The DNA for the CDR3 is TGTGCCACCAGTGACCGGGCAGCAGCTAATGAAAAACTGTTTTTT. Protein product: CATSDRAAANEKLFF. The rearrangement joins TRBV10-3 to TRBJ1-4; no definite D call. CDR1 is ENHRY, CDR2 SYGVKD, per germline. The CDR3 consists of 15 residues.

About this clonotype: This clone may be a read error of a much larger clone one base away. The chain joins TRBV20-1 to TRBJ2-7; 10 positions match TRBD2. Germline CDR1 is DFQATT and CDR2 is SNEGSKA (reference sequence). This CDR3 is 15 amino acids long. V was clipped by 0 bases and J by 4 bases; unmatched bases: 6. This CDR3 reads CSARDPASGSYEQYF. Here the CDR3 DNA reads TGCAGTGCTAGAGATCCGGCTAGCGGGAGTTACGAGCAGTACTTC.

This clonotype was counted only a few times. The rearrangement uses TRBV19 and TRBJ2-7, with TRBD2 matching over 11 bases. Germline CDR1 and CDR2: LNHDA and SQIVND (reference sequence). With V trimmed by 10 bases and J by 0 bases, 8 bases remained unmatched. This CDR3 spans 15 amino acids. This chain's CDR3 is CANLAGGPSSYEQYF. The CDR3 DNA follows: TGTGCCAACCTAGCGGGAGGCCCCAGCTCCTACGAGCAGTACTTC.

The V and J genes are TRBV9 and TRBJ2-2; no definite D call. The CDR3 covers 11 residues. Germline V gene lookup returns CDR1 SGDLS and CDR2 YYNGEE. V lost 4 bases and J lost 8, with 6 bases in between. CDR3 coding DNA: TGTGCCAGCAGCTTCCAAGGGGAGCTGTTTTTT. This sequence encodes CASSFQGELFF.

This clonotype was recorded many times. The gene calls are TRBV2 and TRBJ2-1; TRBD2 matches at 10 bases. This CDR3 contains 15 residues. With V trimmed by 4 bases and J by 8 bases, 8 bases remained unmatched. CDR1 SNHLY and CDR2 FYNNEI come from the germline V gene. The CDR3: CASSAGLAGVHEQFF. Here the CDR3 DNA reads TGTGCCAGCAGTGCAGGTCTAGCGGGAGTCCATGAGCAGTTCTTC.

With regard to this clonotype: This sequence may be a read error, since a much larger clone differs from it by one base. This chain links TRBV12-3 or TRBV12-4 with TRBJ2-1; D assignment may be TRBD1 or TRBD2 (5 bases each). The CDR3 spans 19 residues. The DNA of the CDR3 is TGTGCCGGCAGGTCGGGACCCCCTCCCCCGGCCGGCTCCTACAATGAGCAGTTCTTC. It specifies CAGRSGPPPPAGSYNEQFF.

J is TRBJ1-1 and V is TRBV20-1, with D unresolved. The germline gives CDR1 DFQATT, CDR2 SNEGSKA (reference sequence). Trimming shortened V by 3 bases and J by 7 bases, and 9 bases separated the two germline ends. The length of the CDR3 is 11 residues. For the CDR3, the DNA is TGCAGTGCTAGTAAAGGACTTGAAGCTTTCTTT. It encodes CSASKGLEAFF.

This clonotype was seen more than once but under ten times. This CDR3 is CASRETRNEQFF. As DNA, the CDR3 is TGTGCCAGCAGAGAAACTAGGAATGAGCAGTTCTTC. J is TRBJ2-1 and V is TRBV6-1; tentative D call: TRBD2 (5 bases). Trimming took off 6 bases at V and 7 bases at J, with 10 bases between the two ends. This CDR3 has 12 residues. Germline V gene lookup returns CDR1 MNHNS and CDR2 SASEGT.

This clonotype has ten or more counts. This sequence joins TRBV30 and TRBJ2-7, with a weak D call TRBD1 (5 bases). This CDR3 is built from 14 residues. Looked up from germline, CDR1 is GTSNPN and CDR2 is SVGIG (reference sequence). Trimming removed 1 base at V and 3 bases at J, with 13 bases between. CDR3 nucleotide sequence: TGTGCCTGGAGTGAGTCAGGGTATCGCTACGAGCAGTACTTC. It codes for CAWSESGYRYEQYF.

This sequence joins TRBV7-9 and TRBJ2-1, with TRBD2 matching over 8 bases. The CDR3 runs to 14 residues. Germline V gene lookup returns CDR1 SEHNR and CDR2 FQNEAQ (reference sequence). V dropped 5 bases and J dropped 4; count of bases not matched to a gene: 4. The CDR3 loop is CASSIGTSYNEQFF. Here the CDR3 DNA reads TGTGCCAGCAGCATCGGGACTAGTTACAATGAGCAGTTCTTC.

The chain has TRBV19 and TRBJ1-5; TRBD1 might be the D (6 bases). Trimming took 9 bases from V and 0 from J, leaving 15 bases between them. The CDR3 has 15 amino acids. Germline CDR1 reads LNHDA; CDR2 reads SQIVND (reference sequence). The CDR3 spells CASLDRIYSNQPQHF. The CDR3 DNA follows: TGTGCCAGCCTCGACAGGATTTATAGCAATCAGCCCCAGCATTTT.

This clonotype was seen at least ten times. CDR3 protein: CASTDRGLGDTQYF. CDR3 nucleotides: TGTGCCTCCACCGACAGGGGGCTTGGAGATACGCAGTATTTT. J is TRBJ2-3 and V is TRBV30, with 10 bases fitting TRBD1. CDR3 length: 14 residues. Germline trimming cut 7 bases from V and 5 bases from J; bases unmatched to any gene: 9. Germline V gene data show CDR1 as GTSNPN and CDR2 as SVGIG (reference sequence).

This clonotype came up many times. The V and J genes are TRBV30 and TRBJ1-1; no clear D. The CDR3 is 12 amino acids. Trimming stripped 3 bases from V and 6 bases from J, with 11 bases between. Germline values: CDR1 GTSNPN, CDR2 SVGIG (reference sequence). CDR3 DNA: TGTGCCTGGAGCCCAAACTTTGCTGAAGCTTTCTTT. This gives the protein CAWSPNFAEAFF.

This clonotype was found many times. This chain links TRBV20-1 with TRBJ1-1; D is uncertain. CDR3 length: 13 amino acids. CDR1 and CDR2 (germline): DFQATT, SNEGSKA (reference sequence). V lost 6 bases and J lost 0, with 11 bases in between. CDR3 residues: CSARHDMNTEAFF. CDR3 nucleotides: TGCAGTGCGAGACACGACATGAACACTGAAGCTTTCTTT.

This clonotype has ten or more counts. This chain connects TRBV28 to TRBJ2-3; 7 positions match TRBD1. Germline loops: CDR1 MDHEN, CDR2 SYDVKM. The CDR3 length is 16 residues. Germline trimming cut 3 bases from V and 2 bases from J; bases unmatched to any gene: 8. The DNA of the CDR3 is TGTGCCAGCAGTTTCATGTCGGGACAGTTCACAGATACGCAGTATTTT. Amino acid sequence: CASSFMSGQFTDTQYF.

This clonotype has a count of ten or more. This CDR3 is CASSPIATGELFF. CDR3 coding DNA: TGCGCCAGCAGTCCTATAGCCACCGGGGAGCTGTTTTTT. The genes are TRBV5-1 and TRBJ2-2; D unclear. V was clipped by 5 bases and J by 4 bases, with 9 bases between them. Germline V gene data show CDR1 as SGHRS and CDR2 as YFSETQ. This CDR3 is built from 13 residues.

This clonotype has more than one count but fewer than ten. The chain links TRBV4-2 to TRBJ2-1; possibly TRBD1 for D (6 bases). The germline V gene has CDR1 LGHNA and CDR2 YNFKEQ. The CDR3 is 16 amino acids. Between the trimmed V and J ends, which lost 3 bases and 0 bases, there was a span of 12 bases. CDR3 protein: CASSHVDSYSYNEQFF. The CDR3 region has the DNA TGTGCCAGCAGCCACGTGGACAGCTACTCCTACAATGAGCAGTTCTTC.

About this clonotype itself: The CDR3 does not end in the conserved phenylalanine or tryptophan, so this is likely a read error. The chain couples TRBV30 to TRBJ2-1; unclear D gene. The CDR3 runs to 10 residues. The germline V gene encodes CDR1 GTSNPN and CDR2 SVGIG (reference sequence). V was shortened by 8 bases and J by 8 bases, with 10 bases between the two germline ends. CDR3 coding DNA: TGTGCCGGAAAAAGACATGAGCAGTTCTCC. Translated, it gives CAGKRHEQFS.

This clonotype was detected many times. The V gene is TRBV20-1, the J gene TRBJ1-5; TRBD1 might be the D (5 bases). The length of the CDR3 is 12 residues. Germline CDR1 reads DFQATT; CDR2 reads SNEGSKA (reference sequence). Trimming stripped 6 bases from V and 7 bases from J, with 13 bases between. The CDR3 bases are TGCAGTGCCGCGCGAGGGGACCAGCCCCAGCATTTT. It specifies CSAARGDQPQHF.

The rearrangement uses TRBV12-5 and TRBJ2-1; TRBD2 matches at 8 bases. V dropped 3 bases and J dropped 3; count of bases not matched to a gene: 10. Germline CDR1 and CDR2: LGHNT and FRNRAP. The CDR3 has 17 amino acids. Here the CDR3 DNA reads TGTGCTAGTGGTTTCCAAGCCCTAGCGGGCTTCTACAATGAGCAGTTCTTC. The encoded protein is CASGFQALAGFYNEQFF. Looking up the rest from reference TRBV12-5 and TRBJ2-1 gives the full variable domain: DARVTQTPRHKVTEMGQEVTMRCQPILGHNTVFWYRQTMMQGLELLAYFRNRAPLDDSGMPKDRFSAEMPDATLATLKIQPSEPRDSAVYFCASGFQALAGFYNEQFFGPGTRLTVL.

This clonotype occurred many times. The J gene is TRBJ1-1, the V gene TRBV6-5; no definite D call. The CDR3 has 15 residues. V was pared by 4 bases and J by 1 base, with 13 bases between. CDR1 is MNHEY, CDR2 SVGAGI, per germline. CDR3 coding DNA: TGTGCCAGCAGTTCCCCCAGGAACTGGAACACTGAAGCTTTCTTT. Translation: CASSSPRNWNTEAFF.

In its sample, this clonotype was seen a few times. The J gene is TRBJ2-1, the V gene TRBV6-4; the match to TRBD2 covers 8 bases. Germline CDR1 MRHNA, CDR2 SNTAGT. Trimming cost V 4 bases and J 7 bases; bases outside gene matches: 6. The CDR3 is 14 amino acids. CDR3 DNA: TGTGCCAGCAGTGGCCTAGCGGGTCAAAATGAGCAGTTCTTC. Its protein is CASSGLAGQNEQFF.

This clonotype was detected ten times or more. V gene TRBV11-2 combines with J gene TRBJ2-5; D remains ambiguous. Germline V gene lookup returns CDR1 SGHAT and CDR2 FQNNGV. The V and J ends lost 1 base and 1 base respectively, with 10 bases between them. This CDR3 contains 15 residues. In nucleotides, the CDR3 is TGTGCCAGCAGCTTAGCTTACGGCACCCAAGAGACCCAGTACTTC. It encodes CASSLAYGTQETQYF. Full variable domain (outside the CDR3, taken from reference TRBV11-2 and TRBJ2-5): EAGVAQSPRYKIIEKRQSVAFWCNPISGHATLYWYQQILGQGPKLLIQFQNNGVVDDSQLPKDRFSAERLKGVDSTLKIQPAKLEDSAVYLCASSLAYGTQETQYFGPGTRLLVL.

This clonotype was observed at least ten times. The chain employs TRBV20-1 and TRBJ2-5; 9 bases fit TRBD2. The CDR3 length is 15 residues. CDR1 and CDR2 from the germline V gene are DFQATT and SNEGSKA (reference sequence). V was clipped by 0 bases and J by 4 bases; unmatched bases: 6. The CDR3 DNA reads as TGCAGTGCTAGAGAGATAGCGGGAGAAGCAGAGACCCAGTACTTC. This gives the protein CSAREIAGEAETQYF.

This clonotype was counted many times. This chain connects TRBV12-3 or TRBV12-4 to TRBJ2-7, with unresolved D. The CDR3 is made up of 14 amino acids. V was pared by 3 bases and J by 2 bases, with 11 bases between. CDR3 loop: CASSFRMLTYEQYF. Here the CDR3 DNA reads TGTGCCAGCAGTTTTCGAATGCTTACCTACGAGCAGTACTTC.